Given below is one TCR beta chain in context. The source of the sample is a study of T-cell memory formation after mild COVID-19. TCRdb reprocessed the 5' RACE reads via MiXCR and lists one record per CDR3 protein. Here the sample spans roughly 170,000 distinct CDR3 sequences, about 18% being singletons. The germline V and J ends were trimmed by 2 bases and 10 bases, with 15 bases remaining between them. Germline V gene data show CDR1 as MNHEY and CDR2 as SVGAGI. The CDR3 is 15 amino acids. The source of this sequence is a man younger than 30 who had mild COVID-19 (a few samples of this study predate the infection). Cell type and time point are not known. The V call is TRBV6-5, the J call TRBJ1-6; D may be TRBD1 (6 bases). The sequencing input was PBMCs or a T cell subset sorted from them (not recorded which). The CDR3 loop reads CASSYEQGTRSPLHF. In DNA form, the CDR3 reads TGTGCCAGCAGTTACGAACAGGGCACGCGGTCACCCCTCCACTTT.